The 21 T cell receptor beta chains below all came from one sample that was sequenced in a study of beta chain features in type 1 diabetes. Expressed TCRB transcripts got sequenced, as all isolated RNA was reverse transcribed. Clones were sequenced by immunoSEQ multiplex PCR, and TCRdb holds only the in-frame ones, with some missing. Of some 250,000 clones in the sample, 25% to 30% were seen once. The source material was central memory CD4+ T cells from blood. These receptors were obtained from a man aged 25-40 years in good health.

The chain recombines TRBV10-3 with TRBJ1-5; possible D gene TRBD1, 6 bases. Germline CDR1 reads ENHRY; CDR2 reads SYGVKD. V was cut by 6 bases and J by 0 bases, with 6 bases left in between. This CDR3 comprises 13 residues. Here the CDR3 reads CAIRDSSNQPQHF. The CDR3 nucleotides read TGTGCCATCAGGGACAGTAGCAATCAGCCCCAGCATTTT.

This clone was seen a few times. V and J are TRBV2 and TRBJ2-4; D possibly uses TRBD1 or TRBD2 (5 bases each). This CDR3 has 15 amino acids. Trimming left V 2 bases short and J 3 bases short, with 11 bases between. Germline CDR1 reads SNHLY; CDR2 reads FYNNEI. This CDR3 is CASSEPRDGKNIQYF. DNA for the CDR3: TGTGCCAGCAGTGAACCTCGGGACGGCAAAAACATTCAGTACTTC.

The rearrangement uses TRBV13 and TRBJ1-5, with TRBD1 matching 11 bases. CDR3 length equals 15 residues. J lost 5 bases, V lost 0 bases, and 0 bases had no gene match. Germline CDR1 is PRHDT and CDR2 is FYEKMQ (reference sequence). In DNA, the CDR3 is TGTGCCAGCAGCTTAGGGGGACAGGGGGATCAGCCCCAGCATTTT. Protein product: CASSLGGQGDQPQHF.

V is TRBV5-1 and J is TRBJ2-5, with D uncertain. The CDR3 is made up of 13 amino acids. Deletions cut 2 bases from V and 3 bases from J, with 8 bases between. CDR1 and CDR2 from the germline V gene are SGHRS and YFSETQ. In DNA form, the CDR3 reads TGCGCCAGCAGCTTTGGCAACAAAGAGACCCAGTACTTC. This encodes CASSFGNKETQYF.

Only a few counts were recorded for this clone. The chain combines TRBV5-1 with TRBJ2-6; D unresolved. The germline V gene has CDR1 SGHRS and CDR2 YFSETQ. The CDR3 is made up of 13 amino acids. Deletions cut 4 bases from V and 5 bases from J, with 7 bases between. CDR3 coding DNA: TGCGCCAGCAGCGTATCTCGGGCCAACGTCCTGACTTTC. Translation: CASSVSRANVLTF.

The chain carries TRBV5-1 and TRBJ2-1, with 9 bases matching TRBD1. Germline loops: CDR1 SGHRS, CDR2 YFSETQ. This CDR3 comprises 16 residues. V gave up 4 bases and J gave up 3 bases; unmatched junction bases: 8. This CDR3 reads CASSPTPGQGYNEQFF. The DNA of the CDR3 is TGCGCCAGCAGCCCGACCCCGGGACAGGGCTACAATGAGCAGTTCTTC.

The chain couples TRBV2 to TRBJ1-2; no clear D. This CDR3 is built from 14 residues. Germline lookup yields CDR1 SNHLY and CDR2 FYNNEI. V gave up 2 bases and J gave up 4 bases, with 11 bases separating them. The CDR3 bases are TGTGCCAGCAGTGAAAGGGAGGGAGGCTATGGCTACACCTTC. This translates into CASSEREGGYGYTF.

The chain joins TRBV5-1 to TRBJ2-7; 9 bases match TRBD1. V lost 3 bases to trimming and J lost 3 bases; unmatched junction nucleotides: 4. Germline V gene data show CDR1 as SGHRS and CDR2 as YFSETQ. The CDR3 totals 14 residues. Written as DNA, the CDR3 is TGCGCCAGCAGCTCTGGGACAGGGAACTACGAGCAGTACTTC. It specifies CASSSGTGNYEQYF.

The rearrangement uses TRBV11-3 and TRBJ2-1, with 7 bases that match TRBD1. Germline CDR1 SGHNT, CDR2 YENEEA. The CDR3 is 14 residues long. V was clipped by 1 base and J by 10 bases; unmatched bases: 7. CDR3 DNA: TGTGCCAGCAGCTTAGGGACAGGATCCTACGAGCAGTTCTTC. Its translation: CASSLGTGSYEQFF.

This clone was picked up many times. This chain links TRBV30 with TRBJ2-7, with 7 bases that match TRBD2. The junction had 5 bases not matched to a gene; V was cut back by 3 bases and J by 6 bases. There are 12 residues in the CDR3. Germline values: CDR1 GTSNPN, CDR2 SVGIG (reference sequence). CDR3: CAWSPGGVEQYF. The CDR3 DNA sequence: TGTGCCTGGAGCCCTGGGGGGGTCGAGCAGTACTTC.

In this sample, this clone turned up a few times. Within the sample, other DNA sequences also encode this same CDR3. The genes are TRBV18 and TRBJ1-2; tentatively, D is TRBD1 (5 bases). V was clipped by 2 bases and J by 5 bases, with 9 bases between them. This CDR3 is built from 13 residues. The germline gives CDR1 KGHSH, CDR2 LQKENI. The CDR3 sequence: CASSPDRDYGYTF. CDR3 coding DNA: TGTGCCAGCTCACCAGACAGAGATTATGGCTACACCTTC.

V usage is TRBV5-6 and J usage is TRBJ2-5; D not certain. V dropped 3 bases and J dropped 2 bases, with 11 bases sitting between them. In germline, CDR1 is SGHDT, CDR2 YYEEEE. CDR3 length: 14 residues. CDR3 nucleotide sequence: TGTGCCAGCAGCTCCACCTCGACACAAGAGACCCAGTACTTC. Translation: CASSSTSTQETQYF.

A note on this clone: Other DNA sequences in the same sample also yield this CDR3. The chain uses TRBV5-1 and TRBJ1-5; no clear D. V lost 0 bases to trimming and J lost 0 bases, with 4 bases between them. CDR1 and CDR2 (germline): SGHRS, YFSETQ. The CDR3 has 14 residues. The CDR3 sequence: CASSLEGSNQPQHF. CDR3 sequence (DNA): TGCGCCAGCAGCTTGGAGGGTAGCAATCAGCCCCAGCATTTT.

This clone was recorded a few times. This rearrangement joins TRBV29-1 to TRBJ2-4; D gene ambiguous. Trimming stripped 3 bases from V and 3 bases from J, with 6 bases between. The germline V gene encodes CDR1 SQVTM and CDR2 ANQGSEA. CDR3 size: 12 residues. CDR3 bases: TGCAGCGTTGAGGTGGACAAAAACATTCAGTACTTC. Its protein product is CSVEVDKNIQYF.

The chain recombines TRBV7-8 with TRBJ2-7; no definite D call. V was pared by 2 bases and J by 3 bases, with 11 bases between. Germline V gives CDR1 SGHVS, CDR2 FQNEAQ. The CDR3 has 14 amino acids. For the CDR3, the DNA is TGTGCCAGCAGCTTACCAGGCGGTTACTACGAGCAGTACTTC. Protein: CASSLPGGYYEQYF. Supplemented by reference TRBV7-8 and TRBJ2-7, the full variable domain reads GAGVSQSPRYKVAKRGQDVALRCDPISGHVSLFWYQQALGQGPEFLTYFQNEAQLDKSGLPSDRFFAERPEGSVSTLKIQRTQQEDSAVYLCASSLPGGYYEQYFGPGTRLTVT.

This clone was detected many times. The chain uses TRBV18 and TRBJ2-1; D is possibly TRBD2 (6 bases). The CDR3 extends over 14 amino acids. Germline V gene data show CDR1 as KGHSH and CDR2 as LQKENI. Trimming removed 3 bases at V and 9 bases at J, with 15 bases between. The CDR3 sequence: CASSPVKAGSEQFF. CDR3 DNA: TGTGCCAGCTCACCCGTTAAGGCGGGAAGTGAGCAGTTCTTC.

As regards this clone: Other DNA variants within this sample encode the same CDR3. The V gene is TRBV9, the J gene TRBJ1-1; no clear D. The ends were cut back, 3 bases at V and 6 bases at J, with 15 bases in the middle. The CDR3 totals 14 residues. CDR1 and CDR2 from the germline V gene are SGDLS and YYNGEE. The CDR3: CASSESPRGAEAFF. In nucleotides, the CDR3 is TGTGCCAGCAGCGAGTCCCCGCGTGGGGCTGAAGCTTTCTTT.

V is TRBV19 and J is TRBJ1-2; D is unresolved. Germline loops: CDR1 LNHDA, CDR2 SQIVND (reference sequence). Trimming removed 4 bases from V and 4 bases from J, with 7 bases in between. CDR3 length: 12 residues. The DNA for the CDR3 is TGTGCCAGTAGTACAACGGTCTATGGCTACACCTTC. Its translation is CASSTTVYGYTF.

This clone was counted only a few times. The CDR3 nucleotides read TGCAGCGTGAGACAGGGTTCCTACGAGCAGTACTTC. Encoded protein: CSVRQGSYEQYF. The rearrangement joins TRBV29-1 to TRBJ2-7, with TRBD1 identical over 7 bases. The germline V gene has CDR1 SQVTM and CDR2 ANQGSEA. V lost 6 bases and J lost 1; bases outside the gene matches: 3. This CDR3 comprises 12 residues.

This clone was found a few times. The gene calls are TRBV7-2 and TRBJ2-5; D ambiguous. The germline V gene has CDR1 SGHTA and CDR2 FQGNSA. This CDR3 spans 11 amino acids. V lost 3 bases to trimming and J lost 3 bases, with 2 bases between them. CDR3 amino acids: CASSFKETQYF. The CDR3 coding sequence is TGTGCCAGCAGCTTTAAAGAGACCCAGTACTTC.

The V gene is TRBV5-1, the J gene TRBJ2-7, with D maybe TRBD1 (6 bases). From germline, CDR1 is SGHRS and CDR2 YFSETQ. Trimming took 6 bases from V and 0 from J, leaving 10 bases between them. The CDR3 length is 13 residues. The CDR3 DNA is TGCGCCAGCACCGACAGGAGCTCCTACGAGCAGTACTTC. Protein: CASTDRSSYEQYF.